This paragraph reports one TCR beta chain. The antigen is not known. This entry is derived from a study of cytomegalovirus exposure and HLA in healthy donors. Trimming left V 0 bases short and J 0 bases short, with 9 bases between. Germline CDR1 reads MNHEY; CDR2 reads SVGAGI. This CDR3 comprises 15 residues. General observations from the study: The only immune exposure information that was available was CMV serostatus. Clonal expansion, a later analysis showed, was greater in HLA-associated TCR beta chains than in equally common others. At a 0.05 false discovery rate, a later analysis found 18,000 or so TCR beta sequences to be associated with HLA alleles. In a later analysis, TCR association rates varied by HLA locus: DRB1 most, HLA-C fewest.

Primers included in the PCR were 60 Vbeta and 13 Jbeta primers. This table comes from immunoSEQ multiplex PCR, and its TCRdb copy is limited to in-frame clones, with some not included. This sample has fewer than 250,000 clones, with 85% to 90% found just once. Sequenced material: PBMCs. This chain joins TRBV6-5 and TRBJ2-7; maybe TRBD2 (5 bases). This TCR came from a human donor in good health. The CDR3 here is CASSYSGGSSYEQYF. The CDR3 coding sequence is TGTGCCAGCAGTTACTCTGGAGGCAGCTCCTACGAGCAGTACTTC.